A single sample gave rise to the 7 T cell receptor beta chains below, sequenced in a study of T cell responses to AZD1222 COVID-19 vaccine. Only in-frame clones appear in the TCRdb table, and some are missing; sequencing was by immunoSEQ multiplex PCR. Of tens of thousands of clones listed, around 90% are singletons. The specimen was peripheral blood, collected on day 0 of AZD1222 vaccination. All receptors come from an adult in good health.

This sequence joins TRBV6-5 and TRBJ1-4; no definite D call. Germline assignment: CDR1 MNHEY and CDR2 SVGAGI. The CDR3 totals 16 residues. Trimming took 0 bases from V and 3 from J, leaving 11 bases between them. Written as DNA, the CDR3 is TGTGCCAGCAGTTACTCAAATTTGCCGCCTAATGAAAAACTGTTTTTT. Its translation is CASSYSNLPPNEKLFF.

The gene calls are TRBV4-1 and TRBJ2-5, with D perhaps assigned TRBD1 or TRBD2 (5 bases each). The CDR3 length is 14 residues. V lost 1 base and J 1 base, leaving 7 bases between the germline ends. Germline V gene data show CDR1 as MGHRA and CDR2 as YSYEKL. CDR3 in DNA: TGCGCCAGCAGCCAAGGAGGGGTCCAAGAGACCCAGTACTTC. It codes for CASSQGGVQETQYF.

The J gene is TRBJ2-7, the V gene TRBV7-8, with 15 bases that match TRBD2. CDR1 SGHVS and CDR2 FQNEAQ come from the germline V gene. This CDR3 comprises 17 residues. The junction had 7 bases not matched to a gene; V was cut back by 4 bases and J by 3 bases. CDR3 amino acids: CASSSSGTSGGFYEQYF. The DNA for the CDR3 is TGTGCCAGCAGCTCCTCGGGGACTAGCGGGGGGTTCTACGAGCAGTACTTC.

The V and J genes are TRBV19 and TRBJ2-2; the D gene is possibly TRBD2 (6 bases). This CDR3 has 15 amino acids. Germline lookup yields CDR1 LNHDA and CDR2 SQIVND (reference sequence). Trimming took 6 bases from V and 7 from J, leaving 18 bases between them. CDR3 in DNA: TGTGCCAGTAGGGAGGGGTACCTAGAGATCGGGGAGCTGTTTTTT. Translated, it gives CASREGYLEIGELFF.

The genes are TRBV6-6 and TRBJ2-7; TRBD1 is a possible D gene (6 bases). Trimming pared 3 bases from V and 3 bases from J, leaving 9 bases between. The CDR3 sequence is 13 residues long. The germline V gene encodes CDR1 MNHNY and CDR2 SVGAGI (reference sequence). Written as DNA, the CDR3 is TGTGCCAGCAGTTATCAGGGGATCTACGAGCAGTACTTC. Protein: CASSYQGIYEQYF.

V gene TRBV10-1 combines with J gene TRBJ1-1; tentatively, D is TRBD1 (5 bases). The CDR3 spans 18 residues. Germline V CDR1 and CDR2: WNHNN, SYGVQD (reference sequence). The V end was cut by 2 bases, the J end by 5 bases, with 24 bases between. CDR3 residues: CASSEGGLWTAERTEAFF. CDR3 DNA sequence: TGCGCCAGCAGTGAGGGGGGTCTTTGGACGGCGGAGCGGACTGAAGCTTTCTTT.

This sequence joins TRBV14 and TRBJ2-7; 9 bases agree with TRBD2. CDR3 length: 18 amino acids. V shed 6 bases, J shed 6 bases, and the junction held 21 bases outside the gene matches. Germline lookup yields CDR1 SGHDN and CDR2 FVKESK. DNA for the CDR3: TGTGCCAGCAGACCCTTGTCTAGCCTGCGGGGGGGTTTCGTCGAGCAGTACTTC. Its translation: CASRPLSSLRGGFVEQYF.